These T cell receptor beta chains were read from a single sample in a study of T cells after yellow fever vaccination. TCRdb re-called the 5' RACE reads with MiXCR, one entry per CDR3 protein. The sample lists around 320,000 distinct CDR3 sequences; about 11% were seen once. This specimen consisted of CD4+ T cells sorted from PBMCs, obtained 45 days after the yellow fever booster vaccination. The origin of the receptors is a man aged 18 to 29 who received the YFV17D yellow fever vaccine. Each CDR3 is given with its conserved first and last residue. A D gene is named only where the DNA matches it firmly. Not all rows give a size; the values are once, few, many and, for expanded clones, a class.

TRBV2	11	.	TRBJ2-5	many	TGTGCCAGCAGTGAATGGGAGACCCAGTACTTC	CASSEWETQYF
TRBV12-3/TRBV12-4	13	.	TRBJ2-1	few	TGTGCCAGCAGTTTGTCGGAGAGGGATGAGCAGTTCTTC	CASSLSERDEQFF
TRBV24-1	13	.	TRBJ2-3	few	TGTGCCACCAGTGTCTCTTGGGACGATACGCAGTATTTT	CATSVSWDDTQYF
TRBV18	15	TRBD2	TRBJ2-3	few	TGTGCCAGCTCACCAAGCGGGGGAAAAACAGATACGCAGTATTTT	CASSPSGGKTDTQYF
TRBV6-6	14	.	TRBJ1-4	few	TGTGCCAGCATTGACCTTGCAACTAATGAAAAACTGTTTTTT	CASIDLATNEKLFF
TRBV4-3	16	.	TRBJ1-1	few	TGCGCCAGCAGCCAAGATCCCCAGGGAGCGAACACTGAAGCTTTCTTT	CASSQDPQGANTEAFF
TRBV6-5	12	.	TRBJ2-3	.	TGTGCCAGCAGTCAGTCCTCAGATACGCAGTATTTT	CASSQSSDTQYF
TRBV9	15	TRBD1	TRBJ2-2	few	TGTGCCAGCAGCGTATCTGACAGGGTAACCGGGGAGCTGTTTTTT	CASSVSDRVTGELFF
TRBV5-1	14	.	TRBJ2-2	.	TGCGCCAGCAGAGGTAGCGGGAACACCGGGGAGCTGTTTTTT	CASRGSGNTGELFF
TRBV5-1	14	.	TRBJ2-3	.	TGCGCCAGCAGCTTAGGGGGACGGATAGATACGCAGTATTTT	CASSLGGRIDTQYF
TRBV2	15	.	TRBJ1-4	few	TGTGCCAGCAGTGCTATGGGAGTTCGAGGTGAAAAACTGTTTTTT	CASSAMGVRGEKLFF
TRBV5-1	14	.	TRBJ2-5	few	TGCGCCAGCAGCTTGACAGCGGCACAAGAGACCCAGTACTTC	CASSLTAAQETQYF
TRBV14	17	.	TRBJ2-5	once	TGTGCCAGCAGCCAAGCCGGACTCATTAGCGGCCAAGAGACCCAGTACTTC	CASSQAGLISGQETQYF